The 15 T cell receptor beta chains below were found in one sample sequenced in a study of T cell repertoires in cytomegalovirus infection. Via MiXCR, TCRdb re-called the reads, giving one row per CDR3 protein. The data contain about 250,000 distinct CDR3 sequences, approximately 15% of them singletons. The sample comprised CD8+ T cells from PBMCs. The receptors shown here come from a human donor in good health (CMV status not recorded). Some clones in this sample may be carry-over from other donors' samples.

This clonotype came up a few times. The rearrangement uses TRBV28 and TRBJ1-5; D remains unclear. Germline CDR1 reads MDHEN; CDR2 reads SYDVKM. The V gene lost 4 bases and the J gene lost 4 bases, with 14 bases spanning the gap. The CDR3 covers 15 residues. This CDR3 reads CASSSLREGNQPQHF. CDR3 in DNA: TGTGCCAGCAGTTCCCTGAGGGAGGGTAATCAGCCCCAGCATTTT.

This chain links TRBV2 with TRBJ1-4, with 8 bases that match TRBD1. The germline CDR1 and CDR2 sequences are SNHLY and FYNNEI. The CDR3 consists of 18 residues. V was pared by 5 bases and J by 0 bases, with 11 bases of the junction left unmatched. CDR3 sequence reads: CASSRLSGGRATNEKLFF. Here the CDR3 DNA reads TGTGCCAGCAGTCGCCTTTCAGGGGGCAGGGCAACTAATGAAAAACTGTTTTTT. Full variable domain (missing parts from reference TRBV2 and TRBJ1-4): EPEVTQTPSHQVTQMGQEVILRCVPISNHLYFYWYRQILGQKVEFLVSFYNNEISEKSEIFDDQFSVERPDGSNFTLKIRSTKLEDSAMYFCASSRLSGGRATNEKLFFGSGTQLSVL.

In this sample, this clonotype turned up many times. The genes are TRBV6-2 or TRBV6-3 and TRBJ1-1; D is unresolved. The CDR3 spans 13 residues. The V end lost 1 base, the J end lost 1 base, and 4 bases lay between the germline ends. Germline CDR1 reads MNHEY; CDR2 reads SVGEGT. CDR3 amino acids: CASSYFTNTEAFF. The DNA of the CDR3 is TGTGCCAGCAGTTACTTTACGAACACTGAAGCTTTCTTT.

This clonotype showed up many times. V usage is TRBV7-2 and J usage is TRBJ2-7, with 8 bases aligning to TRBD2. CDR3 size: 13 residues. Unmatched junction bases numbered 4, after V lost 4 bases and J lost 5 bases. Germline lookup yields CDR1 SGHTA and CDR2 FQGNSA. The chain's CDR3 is CASSSGGPDEQYF. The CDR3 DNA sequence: TGTGCCAGCAGCTCGGGGGGGCCGGACGAGCAGTACTTC.

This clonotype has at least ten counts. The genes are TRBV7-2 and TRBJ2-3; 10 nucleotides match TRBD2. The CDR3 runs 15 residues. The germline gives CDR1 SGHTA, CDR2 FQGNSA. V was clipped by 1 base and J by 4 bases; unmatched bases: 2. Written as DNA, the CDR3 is TGTGCCAGCAGCTTAGGTCTAGCGGGGGCAGATACGCAGTATTTT. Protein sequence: CASSLGLAGADTQYF.

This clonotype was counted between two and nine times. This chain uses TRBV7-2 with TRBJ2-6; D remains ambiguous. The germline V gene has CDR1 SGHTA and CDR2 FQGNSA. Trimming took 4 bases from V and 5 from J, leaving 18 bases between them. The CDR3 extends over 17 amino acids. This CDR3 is CASSSTDGLSRANVLTF. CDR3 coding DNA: TGTGCCAGCAGCTCTACGGATGGGCTTTCCAGGGCCAACGTCCTGACTTTC.

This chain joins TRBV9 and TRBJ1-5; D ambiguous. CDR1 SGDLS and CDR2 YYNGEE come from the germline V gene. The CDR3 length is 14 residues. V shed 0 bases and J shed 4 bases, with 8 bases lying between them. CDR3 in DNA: TGTGCCAGCAGCGTAGAAGGGAGTAATCAGCCCCAGCATTTT. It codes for CASSVEGSNQPQHF. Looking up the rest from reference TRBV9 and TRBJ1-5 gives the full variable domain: DSGVTQTPKHLITATGQRVTLRCSPRSGDLSVYWYQQSLDQGLQFLIQYYNGEERAKGNILERFSAQQFPDLHSELNLSSLELGDSALYFCASSVEGSNQPQHFGDGTRLSIL.

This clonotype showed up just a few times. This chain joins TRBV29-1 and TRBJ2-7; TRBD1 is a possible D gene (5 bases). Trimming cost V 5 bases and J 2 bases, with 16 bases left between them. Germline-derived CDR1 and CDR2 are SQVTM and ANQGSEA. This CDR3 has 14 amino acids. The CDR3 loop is CSVIAGHQTYEQYF. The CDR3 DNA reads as TGCAGCGTTATTGCCGGACACCAAACCTACGAGCAGTACTTC.

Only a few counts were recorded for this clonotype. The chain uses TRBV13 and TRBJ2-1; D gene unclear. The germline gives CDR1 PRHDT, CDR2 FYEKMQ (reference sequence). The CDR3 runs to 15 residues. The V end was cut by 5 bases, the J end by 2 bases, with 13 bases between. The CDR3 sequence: CASSLRHTTYNEQFF. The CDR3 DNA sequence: TGTGCCAGCAGCCTAAGACACACCACCTACAATGAGCAGTTCTTC.

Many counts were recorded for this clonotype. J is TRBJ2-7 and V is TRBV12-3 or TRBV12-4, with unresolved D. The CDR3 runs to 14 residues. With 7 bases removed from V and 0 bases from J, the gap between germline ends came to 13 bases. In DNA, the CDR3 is TGTGCCAGCAATCCCGGGTCGAGCTCCTACGAGCAGTACTTC. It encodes CASNPGSSSYEQYF.

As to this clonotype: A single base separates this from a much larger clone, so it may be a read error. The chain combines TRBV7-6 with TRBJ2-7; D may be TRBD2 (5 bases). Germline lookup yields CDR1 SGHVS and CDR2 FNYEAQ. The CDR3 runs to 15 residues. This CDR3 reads CACSGGRAVSYEQYF. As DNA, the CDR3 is TGTGCCTGCAGCGGCGGTCGGGCCGTCTCCTACGAGCAGTACTTC. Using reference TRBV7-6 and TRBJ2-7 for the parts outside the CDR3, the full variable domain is GAGVSQSPRYKVTKRGQDVALRCDPISGHVSLYWYRQALGQGPEFLTYFNYEAQQDKSGLPNDRFSAERPEGSISTLTIQRTEQRDSAMYRCACSGGRAVSYEQYFGPGTRLTVT.

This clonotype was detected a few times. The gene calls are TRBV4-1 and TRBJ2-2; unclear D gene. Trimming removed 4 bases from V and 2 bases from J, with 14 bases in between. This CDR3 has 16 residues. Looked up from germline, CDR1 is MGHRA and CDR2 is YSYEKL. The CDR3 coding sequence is TGCGCCAGCAGCCCCAACCTCGGAAGAAACACCGGGGAGCTGTTTTTT. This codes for CASSPNLGRNTGELFF.

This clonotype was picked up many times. The CDR3 loop is CSVEPGRRQETQYF. DNA for the CDR3: TGCAGCGTGGAGCCGGGACGGAGACAAGAGACCCAGTACTTC. The gene calls are TRBV29-1 and TRBJ2-5; either TRBD1 or TRBD2 may supply D (5 bases each). CDR1 and CDR2 from the germline V gene are SQVTM and ANQGSEA. The V end was cut by 6 bases, the J end by 2 bases, with 16 bases between. The CDR3 runs to 14 residues.

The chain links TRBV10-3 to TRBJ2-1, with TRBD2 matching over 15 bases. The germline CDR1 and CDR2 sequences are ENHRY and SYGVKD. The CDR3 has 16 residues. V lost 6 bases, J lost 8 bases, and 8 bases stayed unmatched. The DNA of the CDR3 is TGTGCCATCAGCCGGACTAGCGGGGGGGCCACAGATGAGCAGTTCTTC. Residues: CAISRTSGGATDEQFF.

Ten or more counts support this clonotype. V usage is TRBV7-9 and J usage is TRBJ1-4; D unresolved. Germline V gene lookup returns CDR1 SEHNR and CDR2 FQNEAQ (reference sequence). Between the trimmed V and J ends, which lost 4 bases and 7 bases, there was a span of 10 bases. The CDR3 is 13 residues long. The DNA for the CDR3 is TGTGCCAGCAGCTCCTACCGGGGTGAAAAACTGTTTTTT. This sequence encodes CASSSYRGEKLFF.